The rows below give T cell receptor beta chains drawn from one sample of a study of blood T cell repertoires in COVID-19. TCRdb's copy holds only in-frame clones and misses some; the assay was immunoSEQ multiplex PCR. The data contain hundreds of thousands of clones, about 89% of them singletons. Sequencing was done on a sample of peripheral blood. These receptor sequences come from a woman aged 45-65 years with COVID-19, enrolled during active disease. The CDR3 runs from the conserved cysteine through the conserved F or W. D genes are given only for firm matches. The size entry is marked missing in some rows and otherwise reads once, few, many or a size class.

>TRBJ1-2|-|-|TRBV5-1
TGCGCCAGCAGCTCCGCAGCTAACTATGGCTACACCTTC
CASSSAANYGYTF
>TRBJ1-3|once|TRBD1|TRBV29-1
TGCAGCGTCGCCGGGACAGGGGGAGGAAACACCATATATTTT
CSVAGTGGGNTIYF
>TRBJ1-1|-|-|TRBV7-9
TGTGCCAGCAGCCCCTACGGTAACACTGAAGCTTTCTTT
CASSPYGNTEAFF
>TRBJ2-2|-|-|TRBV7-3
TGTGCCAGCAGCTTAACGAGTCTTGGCGGGGAGCTGTTTTTT
CASSLTSLGGELFF
>TRBJ2-3|once|-|TRBV7-9
TGTGCCAGCAGCGGATTGGCTAGGACACTCACCACAGATACGCAGTATTTT
CASSGLARTLTTDTQYF
>TRBJ1-1|-|-|TRBV12-3/TRBV12-4
TGTGCCAGCAGTGGACACAGGGACACTGAAGCTTTCTTT
CASSGHRDTEAFF
>TRBJ1-2|-|TRBD1|TRBV9
TGTGCCAGCAGCCCTCGGACAGGGTTGGGCTACACCTTC
CASSPRTGLGYTF
>TRBJ1-1|-|TRBD1|TRBV28
TGTGCCAGCAGCCTAGGGGGCACGGACACTGAAGCTTTCTTT
CASSLGGTDTEAFF
>TRBJ1-5|-|TRBD1|TRBV19
TGTGCCAGTAGAGACAGGGCGGGCTATCAGCCCCAGCATTTT
CASRDRAGYQPQHF
>TRBJ1-5|-|TRBD1|TRBV19
TGTGCCAGTAGTGGGGGGACAGGGCCTCAGCCCCAGCATTTT
CASSGGTGPQPQHF
>TRBJ1-1|-|-|TRBV30
TGTGCCTGGAGAGGCCGTCGGGGGGTGTTAGCTGAAGCTTTCTTT
CAWRGRRGVLAEAFF
>TRBJ2-1|-|TRBD1|TRBV15
TGTGCCACCAGCAGGGGACAGGGCTACAATGAGCAGTTCTTC
CATSRGQGYNEQFF
>TRBJ2-1|once|TRBD2|TRBV2
TGTGCCAGCACTACCCAGCGGGGGGGCCGCGATGAGCAGTTCTTC
CASTTQRGGRDEQFF
>TRBJ1-2|-|-|TRBV3-1/TRBV3-2
TGTGCCAGCAGCCAGGGGGGTGGCTACACCTTC
CASSQGGGYTF
>TRBJ2-5|-|-|TRBV11-2
TGTGCCAGCAGCTGGGGTACTAGTCGTCAAGAGACCCAGTACTTC
CASSWGTSRQETQYF
>TRBJ1-1|-|-|TRBV6-6
TGTGCCAGCACCGACTCGGCGAACACTGAAGCTTTCTTT
CASTDSANTEAFF
>TRBJ1-2|-|-|TRBV2
TGTGCCAGCAGTCCCAGTAACTATGGCTACACCTTC
CASSPSNYGYTF
>TRBJ1-2|-|-|TRBV11-2
TGTGCCAGCAGCTCCCTCTCCGGGTCCTCCTTACTCCTTGGCTACACCTTC
CASSSLSGSSLLLGYTF
>TRBJ2-7|once|TRBD1|TRBV9
TGTGCCAGCAGCGTATATCCCCTTGACCGGGACAGGGGATACGAGCAGTACTTC
CASSVYPLDRDRGYEQYF
>TRBJ2-3|few|TRBD2|TRBV10-1
TGCGCCAGCAGTGGAGCGGGGGGGCTGCGAGATACGCAGTATTTT
CASSGAGGLRDTQYF
>TRBJ1-4|-|-|TRBV5-1
TGCGCCAGCAGCCCCGGGATGGCTAATGAAAAACTGTTTTTT
CASSPGMANEKLFF
>TRBJ2-1|once|-|TRBV12-5
TGTGCTAGTGGTTCCCCTGCAAAGGAGCTGAATGGGAATGAGCAGTTCTTC
CASGSPAKELNGNEQFF
>TRBJ2-2|-|-|TRBV5-8
TGTGCCAGCAGCTTTACCCTTTACCTCTTACGGACCGGGGAGCTGTTTTTT
CASSFTLYLLRTGELFF
>TRBJ2-1|-|-|TRBV5-1
TGCGCCAGCAGCTTGGCTCTAGTGTCGGGTGAGCAGTTCTTC
CASSLALVSGEQFF
>TRBJ1-2|-|-|TRBV12-3/TRBV12-4
TGTGCCAGCGGAGATTTCAACTATGGCTACACCTTC
CASGDFNYGYTF
>TRBJ1-2|-|TRBD1|TRBV28
TGTGCCAGCAGTACCCCGGGGACAGGGTTAGATGGCTACACCTTC
CASSTPGTGLDGYTF
>TRBJ1-1|-|-|TRBV2
TGTGCCAGCAGTGTCTCCACGGGGATGAACACTGAAGCTTTCTTT
CASSVSTGMNTEAFF
>TRBJ1-1|-|-|TRBV7-8
TGTGCCAGCAGCCCAGCTATGGGGACAGAAGCTTTCTTT
CASSPAMGTEAFF
>TRBJ2-1|-|-|TRBV7-8
TGTGCCAGCAGCTTAGGGCCGGAGCTCTACAATGAGCAGTTCTTC
CASSLGPELYNEQFF
>TRBJ2-7|-|-|TRBV4-1
TGCGCCAGCAGCCAACAGCAGGGGAGCTCCTACGAGCAGTACTTC
CASSQQQGSSYEQYF
>TRBJ2-5|-|-|TRBV5-5
TGTGCCAGCAGCTTAGCAGGAGGGCTGGAGACCCAGTACTTC
CASSLAGGLETQYF
>TRBJ1-2|-|TRBD1|TRBV7-9
TGTGCCAGCAGCCCGACAGGGTCTGGCTACACCTTC
CASSPTGSGYTF
>TRBJ1-5|-|-|TRBV19
TGTGCCAGTAGTATCCGAGGCAGGGGTAATCAGCCCCAGCATTTT
CASSIRGRGNQPQHF
>TRBJ1-4|-|-|TRBV2
TGTGCCAGCAGGCTTGAGGGAGCCTATGCAACTAATGAAAAACTGTTTTTT
CASRLEGAYATNEKLFF
>TRBJ1-1|-|-|TRBV25-1
TGTGCCAGCAGTGAAATTGGGCAGGGCGGCACTGAAGCTTTCTTT
CASSEIGQGGTEAFF
>TRBJ1-5|-|TRBD1|TRBV7-9
TGTGCCAGCAGCCGTTGGACAGGTGTCAATCAGCCCCAGCATTTT
CASSRWTGVNQPQHF
>TRBJ1-1|-|-|TRBV5-8
TGTGCCAGCAGCTTTGCCGGGGGATTGAACACTGAAGCTTTCTTT
CASSFAGGLNTEAFF
>TRBJ2-7|-|TRBD1|TRBV28
TGTGCCAGCAGTTCCCCGGGACAGTCCTACGAGCAGTACTTC
CASSSPGQSYEQYF
>TRBJ1-2|-|-|TRBV30
TGTGCCTGGAGTGTGCAGGCAGGGAATGGCTACACCTTC
CAWSVQAGNGYTF
>TRBJ1-5|-|-|TRBV6-5
TGTGCCAGCAAGCGGGGGCAGGGTGATCAGCCCCAGCATTTT
CASKRGQGDQPQHF
>TRBJ1-2|-|-|TRBV6-5
TGTGCCAGCAAAAGAGGTCGTGCTGGCTATGGCTACACCTTC
CASKRGRAGYGYTF
>TRBJ2-1|-|TRBD1|TRBV5-1
TGCGCCAGCAGCCTCACAGGGGAATTATACAATGAGCAGTTCTTC
CASSLTGELYNEQFF
>TRBJ1-4|-|TRBD1|TRBV12-5
TGTGCTAGTGGTTTGGTACCAGGGACAGGGGGGGAAAAACTGTTTTTT
CASGLVPGTGGEKLFF
>TRBJ1-1|-|-|TRBV5-8
TGTGCCAGCAGCTTAACAGGGCGCACTGAAGCTTTCTTT
CASSLTGRTEAFF
>TRBJ2-1|-|-|TRBV7-3
TGTGCCAGCAGCCGAACAGTTAATGAAGAGCAGTTCTTC
CASSRTVNEEQFF
>TRBJ1-1|once|-|TRBV3-1/TRBV3-2
TGTGCCAGCAGCCAAGTCCAGGGGATGACTGAAGCTTTCTTT
CASSQVQGMTEAFF
>TRBJ1-2|once|TRBD1|TRBV30
TGTGCCTGCCCGGGACAGGCCTTCTATGGCTACACCTTC
CACPGQAFYGYTF
>TRBJ1-1|-|-|TRBV5-6
TGTGCCAGCAGCCCCGACAGGAAGCACACTGAAGCTTTCTTT
CASSPDRKHTEAFF
>TRBJ2-7|-|TRBD1|TRBV25-1
TGTGCCAGCAGTGTCGGGACAGGGCCCTACGAGCAGTACTTC
CASSVGTGPYEQYF
>TRBJ1-1|-|TRBD1|TRBV12-3/TRBV12-4
TGTGCCAGCAGTGTGACAGGGGAAGCTTTCTTT
CASSVTGEAFF
>TRBJ1-4|-|-|TRBV6-6
TGTGCCAGCAGCCACTCAGGGGCCCTAGGTGAAAAACTGTTTTTT
CASSHSGALGEKLFF
>TRBJ1-1|few|-|TRBV4-1
TGCGCCAGCAGCCAAACCCCAGGGTTGAACACTGAAGCTTTCTTT
CASSQTPGLNTEAFF
>TRBJ2-2|-|-|TRBV7-9
TGTGCCAGCAGCTTAGTGTCGGTCGCGAACACCGGGGAGCTGTTTTTT
CASSLVSVANTGELFF